The rows below give T cell receptor beta chains drawn from one sample of a study of blood T cells in healthy people across ages. TCRdb re-called the 5' RACE reads through MiXCR, storing one row per CDR3 protein. The profile shows roughly 1,700,000 distinct CDR3 sequences, about 28% of them singletons. Input material: blood. These receptors were obtained from a woman in her 30s in good health. The CDR3 runs from the conserved cysteine through the conserved F or W. D genes are given only for firm matches. Where a row states a size, it is once, few, many or the class of an expanded clone; other rows omit it.

d_gene	v_gene	j_gene	len	abundance	CDR3nt	CDR3aa
TRBD1	TRBV12-3/TRBV12-4	TRBJ1-4	17	-	TGTGCCAGCAGTTTAAGGTTACGGACAGGGGTTAATGAAAAACTGTTTTTT	CASSLRLRTGVNEKLFF
-	TRBV5-1	TRBJ1-1	15	-	TGCGCCAGCAGCCCCCTTCCAGGGCGGGACACTGAAGCTTTCTTT	CASSPLPGRDTEAFF
-	TRBV12-3/TRBV12-4	TRBJ2-3	15	-	TGTGCCAGCAATCCGACAGCCACTAGCACAGATACGCAGTATTTT	CASNPTATSTDTQYF
-	TRBV6-5	TRBJ2-3	13	many	TGTGCCAGCAGATACCCGGGAACAGATACGCAGTATTTT	CASRYPGTDTQYF
-	TRBV3-1	TRBJ2-3	14	once	TGTGCCAGCAGCCGCGACAAGGCGCCAGATACGCAGTATTTT	CASSRDKAPDTQYF
-	TRBV4-3	TRBJ2-7	14	few	TGCGCCAGCAGCCAGAAGGACACTTCCTACGAGCAGTACTTC	CASSQKDTSYEQYF
TRBD2	TRBV5-1	TRBJ2-7	15	-	TGCGCCAGCAGGATAGCGGGAGGCTCTCCGTTCGAGCAGTACTTC	CASRIAGGSPFEQYF
-	TRBV18	TRBJ1-6	15	few	TGTGCCAGCTCACCAGATCAGAGAGATAATTCACCCCTCCACTTT	CASSPDQRDNSPLHF
TRBD1	TRBV5-1	TRBJ1-2	14	-	TGCGCCAGCAGCTTGGACAGGGGGCAAGGTGGCTACACCTTC	CASSLDRGQGGYTF
TRBD1	TRBV7-9	TRBJ2-4	12	few	TGTGCCAGCCGATTAGGCAAAGGACAGGAGTACTTC	CASRLGKGQEYF
-	TRBV4-1	TRBJ1-3	16	once	TGCGCCAGCAGCCACCGAGACAGCTTCTCTGGAAGCACTATATATTTT	CASSHRDSFSGSTIYF
-	TRBV20-1	TRBJ1-2	15	few	TGCAGTGCTAGAGATGGCAGGGACTCGGTTAATGGCTACACCTTC	CSARDGRDSVNGYTF
-	TRBV12-3/TRBV12-4	TRBJ2-7	13	many	TGTGCCAGCAGATCGCGGACGGAAGACGAGCAGTACTTC	CASRSRTEDEQYF
TRBD2	TRBV6-2/TRBV6-3	TRBJ2-1	16	-	TGTGCCAGCTTCTGGACTAGCGGGAGTGTGTACAATGAGCAGTTCTTC	CASFWTSGSVYNEQFF
-	TRBV5-1	TRBJ1-5	15	-	TGCGCCAGCAGCTTGGGACGGGACCCAAATCAGCCCCAGCATTTT	CASSLGRDPNQPQHF
TRBD1	TRBV29-1	TRBJ1-5	13	-	TGCAGCGTTGTGGGGACAGGTTATCAGCCCCAGCATTTT	CSVVGTGYQPQHF
-	TRBV29-1	TRBJ2-7	12	many	TGCAGCGTTGAAGGAGCTTCCTACGAGCAGTACTTC	CSVEGASYEQYF
TRBD1	TRBV2	TRBJ2-5	14	-	TGTGTCAGCAGTGAAAGGGTCAGGGGGGAGACCCAGTACTTC	CVSSERVRGETQYF
TRBD2	TRBV7-2	TRBJ2-5	17	-	TGTGCCAGCACCATAAGATTTCTAGCGGGGGGGAGGGAGACCCAGTACTTC	CASTIRFLAGGRETQYF
-	TRBV20-1	TRBJ2-1	12	-	TGCAGTGCTAGCGGGAGAAGAAATGAGCAGTTCTTC	CSASGRRNEQFF